The source of this T cell receptor (beta chain) is a study of identifying expanded T cells in peripheral blood (dated by TCRdb to about 2019). At the level of the whole study: Technical replicates were generated by sequencing separate aliquots of the same genomic DNA pool, with four replicates compared pairwise.

Study-wide findings and limitations: The binomial model flagged around 1.1 differentially abundant clones between technical replicates, compared with roughly 17 over about two weeks and 19 over roughly 4 weeks. Across all healthy donors, variance in clone template counts between approximately 2-week samples was found to increase significantly with total template count. The authors expected that biological variance in healthy repertoires might rise further over much longer intervals, such as months to years. Across all healthy-donor time intervals, the beta-binomial model significantly lowered both the number of clones called differentially abundant and the false-positive rate.

TCRbeta CDR3 regions were profiled by bias-controlled multiplex PCR amplification of genomic DNA with the immunoSEQ Assay. For the original study's pipeline: To quantify the absolute abundance of each unique TCRbeta CDR3 region, the sequences were collapsed and filtered. Differential abundance was tested with a binomial (Fisher-equivalent) model and with a beta-binomial model adding time-dependent variance fitted from healthy donors. Clones with fewer than 5 combined templates were excluded, and clones with Benjamini-Hochberg FDR below 0.01 were called differentially abundant. Using the form v = (b*log(k)+a)^2, the beta-binomial variance was modeled as a function of the total template count across the two samples. TCRdb holds this immuneACCESS table with in-frame rearrangements only. Some clones are missing; in checked studies, unresolved V genes explain under half, and the rest has no known cause. V, J and clone size were drawn from that table, and D and trimming were deduced from the DNA. The sample table holds 100,000 to 110,000 clones, of which roughly 88% were seen once. The ten largest clones add up to roughly 6% of the sample.

No immune events such as infections were documented for the healthy donors during the collection period. Healthy-donor blood repertoires served as a training cohort to calibrate time-dependent variance in a beta-binomial model of T-cell clone differential abundance. The training cohort was composed of some ten healthy donors, 3 female and 7 male. Donor ages ranged from about 29 to 65 years, with an average of roughly 46 years. Whole blood was collected from each healthy donor at three time points spaced 2 to 3 weeks apart and obtained from a commercial supplier. For immunosequencing, genomic DNA was extracted from whole blood that had not been sorted. V is shortened by 8 bases, J by 5 bases, and the region joining them spans 16 bases. CDR1 is given as MNHNY and CDR2 as SVGAGI, both from the germline V gene (reference sequence). From its cysteine to its phenylalanine, the CDR3 spans 13 amino acids. CDR3 DNA only is kept here, 39 bases in frame from base 1.

On this clone itself: The target of this receptor is not known. Base qualities are not at hand, and no much larger clone is one base apart.

This receptor was taken from a person between 18 and 75 years old in good health. The chain is encoded by TRBV6-6 joined to TRBJ2-7, with no reliable assignment of the D segment. Sequenced sample: blood. The DNA sequence is as follows: TGTGCCAGCGCACCTTTGGCAAGGAACGAGCAGTACTTC. Protein translation: CASAPLARNEQYF.